This TCR beta chain was recorded in a study of CD8+ T cells in alopecia areata. Documented treatment: oral pan-JAK inhibitor, 5-10 mg twice daily. Lesional scalp punch biopsies and peripheral blood were collected from alopecia areata patients. The CDR3 is 17 residues long. Per the germline V gene, CDR1 is MNHEY and CDR2 is SMNVEV (reference sequence). V lost 0 bases, J lost 0 bases, and 13 bases lay in between. It was cDNA, reverse transcribed from extracted RNA, that served as the sequencing template. Clones were read by immunoSEQ multiplex PCR, and TCRdb kept only the in-frame ones, dropping some. The sample lists about 180,000 clones; approximately 53% were seen once. This clone came up a few times.

This sequence joins TRBV27 and TRBJ2-3; D gene unclear. The source is a human donor with alopecia areata. Sequencing was performed on CD8+ T cells sorted from blood, taken at week 24, from a patient treated with tofacitinib. The CDR3 DNA follows: TGTGCCAGCAGTTTATCGTGGTGGGGTACTAGCACAGATACGCAGTATTTT. As protein: CASSLSWWGTSTDTQYF.